The rows below give T cell receptor beta chains drawn from one sample of a study of T cells in Graves' hyperthyroidism and ophthalmopathy. TCRdb ran MiXCR on the multiplex PCR reads and lists one entry per CDR3 protein. The data show nearly 600,000 distinct CDR3 sequences, approximately 13% seen once. Material: blood. The source is a woman in her 30s with Graves' hyperthyroidism that later progressed to Graves' ophthalmopathy. Each CDR3 is given with its conserved first and last residue. Each record gives: J gene, V gene, clone size, D gene, CDR3 protein, CDR3 DNA. A D gene is named only where the DNA matches it firmly. Clone size, where shown, is once, few, many, or a class for clones that have expanded.

>TRBJ2-2|TRBV6-5|few|TRBD2
CASSYSAGGIAGELFF
TGTGCCAGCAGTTACTCAGCGGGAGGGATCGCCGGGGAGCTGTTTTTT
>TRBJ2-3|TRBV11-3|many|TRBD2
CASSPWEREDGSDTQYF
TGTGCCAGCAGCCCATGGGAGCGGGAGGATGGGTCAGATACGCAGTATTTT
>TRBJ1-2|TRBV15|many|NA
CATSRDSYGYTF
TGTGCCACCAGCAGGGACAGCTATGGCTACACCTTC
>TRBJ2-2|TRBV7-3|NA|NA
CASSLYREAGELFF
TGTGCCAGCAGCTTATACAGGGAGGCCGGGGAGCTGTTTTTT
>TRBJ2-3|TRBV7-9|few|NA
CASSPAADTQYF
TGTGCCAGCAGCCCGGCGGCGGATACGCAGTATTTT
>TRBJ1-2|TRBV6-1|many|NA
CASAPPGAYNYGYTF
TGTGCCAGCGCCCCTCCGGGGGCCTACAACTATGGCTACACCTTC
>TRBJ2-1|TRBV7-3|NA|NA
CASSLMGRPTHNEQFF
TGTGCCAGCAGCTTAATGGGCCGTCCGACTCACAATGAGCAGTTCTTC
>TRBJ1-1|TRBV12-5|many|NA
CASGSWGGETEAFF
TGTGCTAGTGGTTCCTGGGGGGGAGAGACTGAAGCTTTCTTT
>TRBJ2-2|TRBV10-3|many|NA
CAISEDAPNTGELFF
TGTGCCATCAGTGAAGATGCCCCGAACACCGGGGAGCTGTTTTTT
>TRBJ1-2|TRBV30|many|NA
CAWSENYGYTF
TGTGCCTGGAGTGAGAACTATGGCTACACCTTC
>TRBJ2-1|TRBV7-9|many|TRBD1
CASSFRQGSKNEQFF
TGTGCCAGCAGCTTCCGACAGGGCAGTAAAAATGAGCAGTTCTTC
>TRBJ1-5|TRBV10-3|NA|TRBD1
CATLPGQGDQPQHF
TGTGCCACCCTTCCGGGACAGGGCGATCAGCCCCAGCATTTT
>TRBJ1-2|TRBV5-4|many|TRBD1
CASSLTVGLGQNYGYTF
TGTGCCAGCAGCTTGACCGTCGGGCTGGGACAGAACTATGGCTACACCTTC
>TRBJ2-1|TRBV2|many|TRBD2
CASTLASNEQFF
TGTGCCAGCACACTAGCGAGCAATGAGCAGTTCTTC
>TRBJ2-7|TRBV5-1|few|TRBD1
CASSNGQGAGEQYF
TGCGCCAGCAGCAACGGACAGGGGGCGGGGGAGCAGTACTTC
>TRBJ1-1|TRBV29-1|many|NA
CSVATPEAAEAFF
TGCAGCGTTGCGACTCCTGAAGCGGCTGAAGCTTTCTTT